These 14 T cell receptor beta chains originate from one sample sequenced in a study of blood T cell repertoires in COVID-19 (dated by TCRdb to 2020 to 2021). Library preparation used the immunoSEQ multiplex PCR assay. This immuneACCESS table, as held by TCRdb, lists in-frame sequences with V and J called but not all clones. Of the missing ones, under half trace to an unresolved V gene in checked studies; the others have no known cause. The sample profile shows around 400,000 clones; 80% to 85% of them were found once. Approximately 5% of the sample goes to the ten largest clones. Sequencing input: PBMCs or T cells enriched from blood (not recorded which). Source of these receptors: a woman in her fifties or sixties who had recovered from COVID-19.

CDR3 in amino acids: CASSSDRVGSTEAFF. Written as DNA, the CDR3 is TGCGCCAGCAGCTCCGACAGGGTCGGAAGCACTGAAGCTTTCTTT. The gene calls are TRBV5-1 and TRBJ1-1; 7 bases align to TRBD1. Germline CDR1 is SGHRS and CDR2 is YFSETQ. This CDR3 is 15 amino acids long. The V segment lost 3 bases and the J segment 4 bases; nucleotides outside the gene matches: 9.

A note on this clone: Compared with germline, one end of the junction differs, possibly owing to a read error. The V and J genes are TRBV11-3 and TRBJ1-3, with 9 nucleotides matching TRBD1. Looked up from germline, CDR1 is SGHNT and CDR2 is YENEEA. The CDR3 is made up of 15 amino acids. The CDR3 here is CASSLDRGTGNTIYF. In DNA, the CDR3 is TGTGCCAGCAGCCTAGACAGGGGGACTGGAAACACCATATATTTT.

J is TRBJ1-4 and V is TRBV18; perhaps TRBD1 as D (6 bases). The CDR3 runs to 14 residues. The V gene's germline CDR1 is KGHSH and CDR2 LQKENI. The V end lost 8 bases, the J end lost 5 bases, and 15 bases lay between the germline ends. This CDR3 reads CASQPDSSNEKLFF. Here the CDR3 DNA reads TGTGCCAGCCAGCCGGACAGCTCGAATGAAAAACTGTTTTTT.

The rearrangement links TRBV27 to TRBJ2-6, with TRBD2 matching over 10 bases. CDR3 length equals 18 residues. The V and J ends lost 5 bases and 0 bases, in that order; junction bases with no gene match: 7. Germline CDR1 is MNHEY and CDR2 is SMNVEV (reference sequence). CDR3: CASSNPGLAISGANVLTF. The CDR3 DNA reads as TGTGCCAGCAGTAACCCGGGACTAGCGATCTCTGGGGCCAACGTCCTGACTTTC.

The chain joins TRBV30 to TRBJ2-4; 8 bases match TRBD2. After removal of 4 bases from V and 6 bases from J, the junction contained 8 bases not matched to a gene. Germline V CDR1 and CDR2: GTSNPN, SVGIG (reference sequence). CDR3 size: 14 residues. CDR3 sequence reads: CAWTSGGVGNIQYF. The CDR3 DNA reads TGTGCCTGGACTTCCGGGGGGGTGGGAAACATTCAGTACTTC.

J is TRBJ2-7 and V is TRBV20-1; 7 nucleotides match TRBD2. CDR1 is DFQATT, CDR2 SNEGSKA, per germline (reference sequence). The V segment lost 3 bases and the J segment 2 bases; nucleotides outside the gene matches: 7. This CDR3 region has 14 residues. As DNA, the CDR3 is TGCAGTGCTAGTTTCGGGGGAGGGCCCTACGAGCAGTACTTC. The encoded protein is CSASFGGGPYEQYF.

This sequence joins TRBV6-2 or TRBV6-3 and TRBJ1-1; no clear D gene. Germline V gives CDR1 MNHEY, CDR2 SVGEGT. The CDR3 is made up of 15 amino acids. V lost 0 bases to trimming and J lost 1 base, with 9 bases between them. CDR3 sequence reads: CASSYSFAGNTEAFF. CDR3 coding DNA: TGTGCCAGCAGTTACTCGTTTGCAGGGAACACTGAAGCTTTCTTT.

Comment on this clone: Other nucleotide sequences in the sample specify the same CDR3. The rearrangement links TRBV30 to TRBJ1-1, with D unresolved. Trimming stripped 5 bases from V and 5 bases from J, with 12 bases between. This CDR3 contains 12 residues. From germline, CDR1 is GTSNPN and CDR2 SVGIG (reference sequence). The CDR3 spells CAWGNGGTEAFF. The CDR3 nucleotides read TGTGCCTGGGGAAACGGCGGTACTGAAGCTTTCTTT. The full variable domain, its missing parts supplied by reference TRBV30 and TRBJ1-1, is SQTIHQWPATLVQPVGSPLSLECTVEGTSNPNLYWYRQAAGRGLQLLFYSVGIGQISSEVPQNLSASRPQDRQFILSSKKLLLSDSGFYLCAWGNGGTEAFFGQGTRLTVV.

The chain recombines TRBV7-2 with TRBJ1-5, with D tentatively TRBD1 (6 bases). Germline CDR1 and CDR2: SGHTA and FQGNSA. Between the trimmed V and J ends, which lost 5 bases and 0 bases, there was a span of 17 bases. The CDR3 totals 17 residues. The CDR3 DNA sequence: TGTGCCAGCAGCCTTTCGAACAGGGCCTATAGCAATCAGCCCCAGCATTTT. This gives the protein CASSLSNRAYSNQPQHF. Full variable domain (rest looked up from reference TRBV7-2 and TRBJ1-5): GAGVSQSPSNKVTEKGKDVELRCDPISGHTALYWYRQSLGQGLEFLIYFQGNSAPDKSGLPSDRFSAERTGGSVSTLTIQRTQQEDSAVYLCASSLSNRAYSNQPQHFGDGTRLSIL.

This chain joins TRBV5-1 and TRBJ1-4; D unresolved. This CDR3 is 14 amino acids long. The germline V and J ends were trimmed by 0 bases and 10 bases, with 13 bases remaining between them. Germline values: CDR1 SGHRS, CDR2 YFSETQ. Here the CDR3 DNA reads TGCGCCAGCAGCTTGGATCAGCCCTCGGGAAAACTGTTTTTT. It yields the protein CASSLDQPSGKLFF.

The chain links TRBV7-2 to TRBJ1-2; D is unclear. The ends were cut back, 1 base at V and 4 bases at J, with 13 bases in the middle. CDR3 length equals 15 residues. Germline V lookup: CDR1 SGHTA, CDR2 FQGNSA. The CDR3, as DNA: TGTGCCAGCAGCTTAGAATACTCAGGCGTCTATGGCTACACCTTC. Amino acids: CASSLEYSGVYGYTF.

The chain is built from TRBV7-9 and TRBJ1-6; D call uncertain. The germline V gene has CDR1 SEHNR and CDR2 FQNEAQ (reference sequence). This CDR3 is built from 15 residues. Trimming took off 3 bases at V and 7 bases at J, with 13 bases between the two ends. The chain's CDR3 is CASSFLDTENSPLHF. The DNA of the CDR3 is TGTGCCAGCAGCTTTTTGGATACGGAGAATTCACCCCTCCACTTT.

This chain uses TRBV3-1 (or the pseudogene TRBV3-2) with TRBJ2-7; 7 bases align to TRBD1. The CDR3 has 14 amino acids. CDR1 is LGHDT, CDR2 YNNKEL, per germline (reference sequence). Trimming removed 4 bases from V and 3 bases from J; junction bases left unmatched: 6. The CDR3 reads CASSPGQRIYEQYF. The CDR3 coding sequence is TGTGCCAGCAGCCCGGGACAGAGGATCTACGAGCAGTACTTC.

CDR3 in amino acids: CASSYSALAGGEQYF. DNA for the CDR3: TGTGCCAGCAGTTACTCGGCGCTAGCGGGAGGCGAGCAGTACTTC. The genes are TRBV6-2 or TRBV6-3 and TRBJ2-7; 11 nucleotides line up with TRBD2. The CDR3 consists of 15 residues. The V gene's germline CDR1 is MNHEY and CDR2 SVGEGT. V shed 0 bases, J shed 6 bases, and the junction held 4 bases outside the gene matches.